Listed here are 29 T cell receptor beta chains from one sample, sequenced in a study of technical replicates of blood from a handful of donors. Using immunoSEQ multiplex PCR, the repertoire was profiled, and TCRdb retains in-frame clones only, with some absent. The sample lists more than 65,000 clones; nearly 97% were seen once. Material: T cells isolated from PBMCs. These receptor sequences come from a human donor in good health.

The V and J genes are TRBV13 and TRBJ1-4; D unresolved. Germline V lookup: CDR1 PRHDT, CDR2 FYEKMQ (reference sequence). The CDR3 has 15 amino acids. V shed 5 bases and J shed 5 bases, with 15 bases lying between them. DNA for the CDR3: TGTGCCAGCAGCCCCATACGGGGAAAGAATGAAAAACTGTTTTTT. Its protein is CASSPIRGKNEKLFF.

The chain uses TRBV5-1 and TRBJ1-4; D may be TRBD1 (6 bases). Germline-derived CDR1 and CDR2 are SGHRS and YFSETQ. CDR3 length: 15 residues. V lost 4 bases and J lost 2, with 12 bases in between. The CDR3 nucleotides read TGCGCCAGCAGCCCAGTACAGGGCACTAATGAAAAACTGTTTTTT. It is translated as CASSPVQGTNEKLFF. The variable domain in full, with the rest retrieved from reference TRBV5-1 and TRBJ1-4, is KAGVTQTPRYLIKTRGQQVTLSCSPISGHRSVSWYQQTPGQGLQFLFEYFSETQRNKGNFPGRFSGRQFSNSRSEMNVSTLELGDSALYLCASSPVQGTNEKLFFGSGTQLSVL.

The V and J genes are TRBV11-3 and TRBJ2-7; D not resolved. The CDR3 runs 13 residues. Germline loops: CDR1 SGHNT, CDR2 YENEEA. V dropped 1 base and J dropped 6 bases, with 10 bases sitting between them. The CDR3 region is CASSLVSSGEQYF. The CDR3 DNA follows: TGTGCCAGCAGCTTAGTAAGTTCGGGCGAGCAGTACTTC.

The chain links TRBV9 to TRBJ2-5; 7 bases match TRBD2. V was pared by 4 bases and J by 1 base, with 7 bases of the junction left unmatched. The V gene's germline CDR1 is SGDLS and CDR2 YYNGEE. This CDR3 has 15 residues. CDR3 residues: CASSLAGAIQETQYF. For the CDR3, the DNA is TGTGCCAGCAGCCTGGCGGGAGCGATCCAAGAGACCCAGTACTTC.

V usage is TRBV27 and J usage is TRBJ2-7, with 7 bases lining up with TRBD2. The CDR3 is made up of 15 amino acids. The J segment lost 5 bases and the V segment lost 5 bases, leaving 12 bases of the junction unmatched. Germline values: CDR1 MNHEY, CDR2 SMNVEV (reference sequence). CDR3 coding DNA: TGTGCCAGCAGTGTGACTAGCCCTGTGAACGACGAGCAGTACTTC. Its protein is CASSVTSPVNDEQYF.

The V and J genes are TRBV9 and TRBJ1-1, with 8 bases aligning to TRBD1. Germline V gene sequence: CDR1 SGDLS, CDR2 YYNGEE. Trimming took 4 bases from V and 2 from J; bases not matched to a gene: 7. The CDR3 contains 15 residues. CDR3 protein: CASSTRQGINTEAFF. Written as DNA, the CDR3 is TGTGCCAGCAGCACCCGACAGGGGATAAACACTGAAGCTTTCTTT.

The chain employs TRBV5-4 and TRBJ2-5, with 8 bases aligning to TRBD2. The CDR3 spans 16 residues. Germline CDR1 and CDR2: SGHNT and YYREEE (reference sequence). The V and J ends lost 4 bases and 5 bases, in that order; junction bases with no gene match: 13. The CDR3, as DNA: TGTGCCAGCAGCCCCTTTGGTGCTCGGGAGGGCGAGACCCAGTACTTC. Amino acids: CASSPFGAREGETQYF.

This chain links TRBV2 with TRBJ2-7; TRBD1 matches at 9 bases. Trimming removed 4 bases from V and 3 bases from J; junction bases left unmatched: 4. Germline assignment: CDR1 SNHLY and CDR2 FYNNEI. CDR3 length: 14 amino acids. CDR3 in DNA: TGTGCCAGCAGTGGGACAGGGGAGATCTACGAGCAGTACTTC. Its translation: CASSGTGEIYEQYF.

The chain links TRBV7-2 to TRBJ1-1; 7 positions match TRBD1. Germline assignment: CDR1 SGHTA and CDR2 FQGNSA. The CDR3 is made up of 14 amino acids. Trimming at V came to 6 bases and at J to 3 bases, leaving 7 bases not matched to a gene. The CDR3 loop reads CASRPGTAHTEAFF. The DNA for the CDR3 is TGTGCCAGCAGGCCAGGGACAGCCCACACTGAAGCTTTCTTT.

J is TRBJ2-2 and V is TRBV6-5; D might be TRBD1 (5 bases). V was pared by 7 bases and J by 6 bases, with 15 bases between. The CDR3 contains 14 residues. The germline CDR1 and CDR2 sequences are MNHEY and SVGAGI. CDR3 region: CASTLQGRAGELFF. The CDR3 DNA is TGTGCCAGCACGCTCCAGGGAAGGGCCGGGGAGCTGTTTTTT.

The chain employs TRBV18 and TRBJ1-6; tentatively, D is TRBD1 (5 bases). Trimming pared 6 bases from V and 6 bases from J, leaving 18 bases between. The CDR3 totals 16 residues. The V gene's germline CDR1 is KGHSH and CDR2 LQKENI. The CDR3 DNA is TGTGCCAGCTCCCGGGGGGACCACGCCCTTAATTCACCCCTCCACTTT. It specifies CASSRGDHALNSPLHF. The full variable domain, with the rest looked up from reference TRBV18 and TRBJ1-6, is NAGVMQNPRHLVRRRGQEARLRCSPMKGHSHVYWYRQLPEEGLKFMVYLQKENIIDESGMPKERFSAEFPKEGPSILRIQQVVRGDSAAYFCASSRGDHALNSPLHFGNGTRLTVT.

This chain links TRBV29-1 with TRBJ2-7, with 7 bases that match TRBD2. V trimming: 6 bases; J trimming: 0 bases; junction bases outside the gene matches: 8. CDR3 length: 14 amino acids. The germline gives CDR1 SQVTM, CDR2 ANQGSEA. CDR3 DNA: TGCAGCGTCGGAGCTAGCGGTACCTCCTACGAGCAGTACTTC. It encodes CSVGASGTSYEQYF.

CDR3 bases: TGTGCCAGCAGCTTACCGCGGACAGGGGAGAAGGGTTACGAGCAGTACTTC. Translation gives CASSLPRTGEKGYEQYF. The V and J genes are TRBV11-2 and TRBJ2-7; 9 nucleotides line up with TRBD1. The junction had 12 bases not matched to a gene; V was cut back by 2 bases and J by 4 bases. The CDR3 length is 17 residues. Germline V gives CDR1 SGHAT, CDR2 FQNNGV.

The CDR3 DNA reads TGCGCCAGCAGTGCTAACAGGGCCACTGAAGCTTTCTTT. Amino acids: CASSANRATEAFF. This chain links TRBV10-1 with TRBJ1-1, with D possibly being TRBD1 (6 bases). Between the trimmed V and J ends, which lost 4 bases and 4 bases, there was a span of 10 bases. The germline V gene has CDR1 WNHNN and CDR2 SYGVQD (reference sequence). The CDR3 loop spans 13 amino acids.

As to this clone: No conserved phenylalanine or tryptophan ends this CDR3, so it is likely a read error. The DNA is omitted, as the CDR3 cannot be located on it reliably, and the CDR3 follows TCRdb's listing. The chain employs TRBV11-2 and TRBJ1-4; the D call TRBD1 from the table was never checked on the DNA. The CDR3 region is 11 residues in length, termini included. Per germline, CDR1 SGHAT and CDR2 FQNNGV. The CDR3 loop reads CASSLSGQPWR.

This chain links TRBV21-1 with TRBJ2-2; the listed D gene, TRBD2, was not tested against the DNA. TRBV21-1 is annotated as a pseudogene. CDR3 length: 20 residues. The CDR3 bases are TGTGCCAGCAGCAAAGAACTGGGGATAAACCCGGGGTTGAACACCGGGGAGCTGTTTTTT. It translates to CASSKELGINPGLNTGELFF.

V and J are TRBV27 and TRBJ2-1, with 8 bases identical to TRBD1. Germline values: CDR1 MNHEY, CDR2 SMNVEV (reference sequence). After removal of 5 bases from V and 9 bases from J, the junction contained 12 bases not matched to a gene. CDR3 length equals 15 residues. The chain's CDR3 is CASSTIRGHLGEQFF. CDR3 nucleotide sequence: TGTGCCAGCAGTACCATCAGGGGGCATCTGGGTGAGCAGTTCTTC.

V usage is TRBV15 and J usage is TRBJ2-1; D remains unclear. Trimming stripped 5 bases from V and 5 bases from J, with 22 bases between. The V gene's germline CDR1 is LNHNV and CDR2 YYDKDF (reference sequence). The CDR3 covers 17 residues. CDR3: CATSEVSLGAAHNEQFF. CDR3 DNA: TGTGCCACCAGCGAAGTGTCCCTTGGAGCCGCTCACAATGAGCAGTTCTTC.

The CDR3 loop is CASSPGLAGGPNYEQYF. CDR3 sequence (DNA): TGCGCCAGCAGCCCGGGACTAGCGGGAGGACCCAACTACGAGCAGTACTTC. V usage is TRBV5-1 and J usage is TRBJ2-7; 15 nucleotides line up with TRBD2. The CDR3 consists of 17 residues. After removal of 4 bases from V and 3 bases from J, the junction contained 8 bases not matched to a gene. CDR1 is SGHRS, CDR2 YFSETQ, per germline.

DNA of the CDR3: TGCGCCAGCAGCCAAGAGTTTGTCGGGGGTGGAACCCAGCATTTT. This codes for CASSQEFVGGGTQHF. The genes are TRBV4-1 and TRBJ1-5, with D possibly TRBD1 on 5 matching bases. CDR3 size: 15 residues. The germline V and J ends were trimmed by 0 bases and 11 bases, with 17 bases remaining between them. CDR1 and CDR2 from the germline V gene are MGHRA and YSYEKL.

This clone showed up just once. The chain carries TRBV7-9 and TRBJ2-7, with 10 bases identical to TRBD2. CDR3 size: 13 residues. The J segment lost 6 bases and the V segment lost 8 bases, leaving 7 bases of the junction unmatched. The V gene's germline CDR1 is SEHNR and CDR2 FQNEAQ (reference sequence). In nucleotides, the CDR3 is TGTGCCAGCTCTAGCGGGGGTAAGGTCGAGCAGTACTTC. Protein: CASSSGGKVEQYF.

The chain carries TRBV13 and TRBJ2-1, with TRBD2 matching 14 bases. The junction had 2 bases not matched to a gene; V was cut back by 5 bases and J by 8 bases. This CDR3 contains 14 residues. Germline assignment: CDR1 PRHDT and CDR2 FYEKMQ (reference sequence). CDR3 sequence (DNA): TGTGCCAGCAGCGGGACTAGCGGGAGCGATGAGCAGTTCTTC. It translates to CASSGTSGSDEQFF.

The chain joins TRBV4-1 to TRBJ1-2; a possible D gene is TRBD1 (6 bases). Trimming cost V 5 bases and J 4 bases, with 14 bases left between them. Germline V gene data show CDR1 as MGHRA and CDR2 as YSYEKL. The CDR3 covers 14 residues. CDR3 nucleotides: TGCGCCAGCAGCGAACAGGGTGTGCTCTATGGCTACACCTTC. Encoded protein: CASSEQGVLYGYTF.

The gene calls are TRBV7-2 and TRBJ2-5; D is possibly TRBD2 (5 bases). The V and J ends lost 5 bases and 5 bases respectively, with 18 bases between them. The CDR3 runs 15 residues. In germline, CDR1 is SGHTA, CDR2 FQGNSA. CDR3 nucleotides: TGTGCCAGCAGCATTGGATGGACTGACGTGGAGACCCAGTACTTC. The encoded protein is CASSIGWTDVETQYF.

The chain employs TRBV28 and TRBJ2-6; TRBD1 aligns across 8 bases. The germline gives CDR1 MDHEN, CDR2 SYDVKM. The CDR3 is 15 amino acids. V trimming: 4 bases; J trimming: 7 bases; junction bases outside the gene matches: 6. The CDR3 nucleotides are TGTGCCAGCAGTTGGGGGACAGGTGGTGCCAACGTCCTGACTTTC. Amino acid sequence: CASSWGTGGANVLTF.

The sample holds one count of this clone. This chain joins TRBV5-1 and TRBJ1-1; D unclear. Germline V gene lookup returns CDR1 SGHRS and CDR2 YFSETQ. The V and J ends lost 2 bases and 1 base respectively, with 18 bases between them. The CDR3 covers 17 residues. CDR3 nucleotides: TGCGCCAGCAGCTTTAACGGGAACACCATAAGGAACACTGAAGCTTTCTTT. This gives the protein CASSFNGNTIRNTEAFF.

The rearrangement joins TRBV5-1 to TRBJ2-7, with D maybe TRBD1 (6 bases). The CDR3 totals 13 residues. Trimming removed 0 bases from V and 5 bases from J, with 9 bases in between. Germline V gene sequence: CDR1 SGHRS, CDR2 YFSETQ. DNA of the CDR3: TGCGCCAGCAGCTTGGACGGGACAAACGAGCAGTACTTC. As protein: CASSLDGTNEQYF.

The rearrangement joins TRBV29-1 to TRBJ1-5; possibly TRBD1 for D (5 bases). V lost 4 bases to trimming and J lost 3 bases, with 7 bases between them. CDR1 and CDR2 (germline): SQVTM, ANQGSEA. This CDR3 spans 12 amino acids. The DNA for the CDR3 is TGCAGCGTTGCAGGGTACAATCAGCCCCAGCATTTT. Its protein product is CSVAGYNQPQHF.

The rearrangement uses TRBV6-1 and TRBJ1-3; a possible D gene is TRBD1 (6 bases). Trimming removed 10 bases from V and 3 bases from J, with 13 bases in between. Germline loops: CDR1 MNHNS, CDR2 SASEGT. CDR3 length equals 13 residues. The CDR3 coding sequence is TGTGCCACCCTGACAGGAATTGGAAACACCATATATTTT. It is translated as CATLTGIGNTIYF.